This T cell receptor beta chain came from a study of read filtering for tumor transcriptome and immune sequencing. The V gene's germline CDR1 is SGHNT and CDR2 YENEEA. Trimming shortened V by 1 base and J by 6 bases, and 7 bases separated the two germline ends. The CDR3 loop spans 13 amino acids. The library was built from 400 to 500 ng RNA with molecular barcoded adaptors for alpha/delta and beta/gamma chains. TCRdb passed the reads through MiXCR, listing each CDR3 protein once. Among roughly 69,000 distinct CDR3 sequences listed, around 13% were seen once. Sequencing was performed on a population of CD138-negative cells sorted from bone marrow. This TCR was recovered from a donor over 35 with multiple myeloma. The chain combines TRBV11-3 with TRBJ2-1; no definite D call. The CDR3 here is CASSLALCNEQFF. In nucleotides, the CDR3 is TGTGCCAGCAGCTTAGCACTGTGCAATGAGCAGTTCTTC.